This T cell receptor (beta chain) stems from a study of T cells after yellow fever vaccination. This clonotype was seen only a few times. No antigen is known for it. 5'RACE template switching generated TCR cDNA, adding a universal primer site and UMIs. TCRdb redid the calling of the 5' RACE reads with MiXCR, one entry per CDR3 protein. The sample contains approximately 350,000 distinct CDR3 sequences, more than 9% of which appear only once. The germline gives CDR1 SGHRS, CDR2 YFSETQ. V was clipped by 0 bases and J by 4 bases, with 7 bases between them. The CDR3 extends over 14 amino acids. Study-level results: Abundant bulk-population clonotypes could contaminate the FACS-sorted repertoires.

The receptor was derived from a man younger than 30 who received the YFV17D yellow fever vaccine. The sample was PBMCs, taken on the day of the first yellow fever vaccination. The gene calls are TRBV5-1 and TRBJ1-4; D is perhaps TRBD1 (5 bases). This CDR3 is CASSLGQINEKLFF. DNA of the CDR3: TGCGCCAGCAGCTTGGGACAGATTAATGAAAAACTGTTTTTT.